This T cell receptor beta chain was captured by sequencing in a study of early stage breast cancer tumors. The study's findings and limits: Tumor and normal breast were distinguished via blood comparison in 14 of 16 patients. Most shared enriched TCRB sequences were commonly generated ones.

The CDR3 totals 16 residues. With 5 bases clipped from V and 1 base from J, the junction kept 6 bases outside the gene matches. Germline V CDR1 and CDR2: SGHAT, FQNNGV. As to this clone: The antigen is not known.

Only in-frame clones appear in the TCRdb table, and some are missing; sequencing was by immunoSEQ multiplex PCR. The sample lists about 50,000 clones, more than 60% seen once, with 3% to 3.5% in the top ten. The receptor's source is a person aged 25 to 45 with breast cancer. The rearrangement links TRBV11-2 to TRBJ2-5, with TRBD2 matching 11 bases. The sample was blood. CDR3 in DNA: TGTGCCAGCAGCCGATTCGGGACTAGCGGCCAAGAGACCCAGTACTTC. Protein product: CASSRFGTSGQETQYF.